This is a list of T cell receptor beta chains from one sample in a study of shared clonotypes between healthy human individuals. Some clones are missing from TCRdb's copy, which holds only in-frame ones; the method was immunoSEQ multiplex PCR. This table holds some 2.1 million clones, over 85% found once. Sequenced sample: naive CD8+ T cells from PBMCs. Receptors were obtained from a man younger than 30 in good health. Some clones in this sample may be carry-over from other donors' samples. CDR3s include the opening cysteine and the closing phenylalanine or tryptophan. The D gene is left open where the match is weak. Clone sizes are given selectively: once, few, many, or a class where the clone is expanded.

v_gene	d_gene	abundance	j_gene	CDR3nt	CDR3aa
TRBV27	NA	NA	TRBJ2-5	TGTGCCAGCAGCTACAGGCGATCGAACCAAGAGACCCAGTACTTC	CASSYRRSNQETQYF
TRBV5-5	NA	NA	TRBJ2-7	TGTGCCAGCAGCTTTGGGACAAACTACGAGCAGTACTTC	CASSFGTNYEQYF
TRBV6-6	TRBD2	NA	TRBJ2-5	TGTGCCAGCTCATTCGTACTAGCGGGAGACCGGGAGACCCAGTACTTC	CASSFVLAGDRETQYF
TRBV30	TRBD1	NA	TRBJ2-3	TGTGCCTGGAGTGGGGACAGGGGCCCCCTAGGAGATACGCAGTATTTT	CAWSGDRGPLGDTQYF
TRBV6-6	NA	NA	TRBJ1-3	TGTGCCAGCAGTTACTCGGGGGGCGTTGGAAACACCATATATTTT	CASSYSGGVGNTIYF
TRBV19	NA	NA	TRBJ1-2	TGTGCCAGTACTGAGGGTCGCTCTGGCTACACCTTC	CASTEGRSGYTF
TRBV19	NA	few	TRBJ1-5	TGTGCCAGTAGTCTCACGAATCAGCCCCAGCATTTT	CASSLTNQPQHF
TRBV6-4	NA	NA	TRBJ2-7	TGTGCCGCCCGGGACAGCGGGTTTGCCTCCTACGAGCAGTACTTC	CAARDSGFASYEQYF
TRBV7-2	NA	NA	TRBJ2-7	TGTGCCAGCAGCTACCCTAGCCACGAGCAGTACTTC	CASSYPSHEQYF
TRBV27	NA	NA	TRBJ1-1	TGTGCCAGCAGTCTGCAGGGCCTGAACACTGAAGCTTTCTTT	CASSLQGLNTEAFF
TRBV19	NA	NA	TRBJ2-7	TGTGCCAGTAGTTACAGGGTTGACGGCGAGCAGTACTTC	CASSYRVDGEQYF
TRBV6-6	NA	NA	TRBJ2-1	TGTGCCAGCAGTTACTCGAGGGAAGGTAGGAATGAGCAGTTCTTC	CASSYSREGRNEQFF
TRBV29-1	TRBD1	NA	TRBJ2-7	TGCAGCGCCTCCGCCGGGACAGGGGCACCCTACGAGCAGTACTTC	CSASAGTGAPYEQYF
TRBV28	NA	NA	TRBJ2-5	TGTGCCAGCAGTTCGCCGCTGGGGGGTTGGCAAGAGACCCAGTACTTC	CASSSPLGGWQETQYF
TRBV7-2	NA	NA	TRBJ2-7	TGTGCCAGCAGCTCGAGGACCGTACCCTACGAGCAGTACTTC	CASSSRTVPYEQYF
TRBV9	NA	NA	TRBJ2-7	TGTGCCAGCAGCGCAAGACAAGGGGAACCCTACGAGCAGTACTTC	CASSARQGEPYEQYF
TRBV9	NA	NA	TRBJ1-2	TGTGCCAGCAGCGTAGAGAAGGCCCCCCTGTACGATGGCTACACCTTC	CASSVEKAPLYDGYTF
TRBV10-1	NA	NA	TRBJ2-2	TGCGCCAGCCAACAGGAGGTTTCCAGGGAGCTGTTTTTT	CASQQEVSRELFF
TRBV19	NA	NA	TRBJ2-7	TGTGCCAGTAGTAATCTCTCCCGGTCAGACGAGCAGTACTTC	CASSNLSRSDEQYF
TRBV14	NA	NA	TRBJ1-2	TGTGCCAGCAGCCAAGATGCAAGGACTCCCGTGCGTGGCTACACCTTC	CASSQDARTPVRGYTF
TRBV19	NA	NA	TRBJ1-1	TGTGCCAGTAGTATCTCCCAGGGTGGGTCCACTGAAGCTTTCTTT	CASSISQGGSTEAFF
TRBV9	TRBD2	NA	TRBJ2-3	TGTGCCAGCAGCGTAGAGGCTAGCGGGAAAGATACGCAGTATTTT	CASSVEASGKDTQYF
TRBV27	NA	NA	TRBJ1-4	TGTGCCAGCAGTTCGGCAGCAGGGAATCGGAATGAAAAACTGTTTTTT	CASSSAAGNRNEKLFF
TRBV7-9	NA	NA	TRBJ2-1	TGTGCCAGCAGCCCGCGCTTATTGTACAATGAGCAGTTCTTC	CASSPRLLYNEQFF
TRBV5-6	NA	once	TRBJ2-7	TGTGCCAGCAGTCGCGGAATGGGCGAGCAGTACTTC	CASSRGMGEQYF
TRBV15	NA	NA	TRBJ2-3	TGTGCCACCAGCAAGGGTTTACAATCCCCACTCTTT	CATSKGLQSPLF
TRBV7-9	NA	NA	TRBJ2-1	TGTGCCAGCAGCTTAGACCTCCAAAGGTACAATGAGCAGTTCTTC	CASSLDLQRYNEQFF
TRBV18	TRBD1	NA	TRBJ2-2	TGTGCCAGCTCACCAAGGACAGGGCGGACCGGGGAGCTGTTTTTT	CASSPRTGRTGELFF
TRBV7-2	NA	NA	TRBJ1-2	TGTGCCAGCAGCCGGACGGGCAAAGACGGCTATGGCTACACCTTC	CASSRTGKDGYGYTF
TRBV28	NA	NA	TRBJ1-4	TGTGCCAGCACGTCCCGTTCAACTAATGAAAAACTGTTTTTT	CASTSRSTNEKLFF
TRBV11-3	NA	NA	TRBJ2-2	TGTGCCAGCAGCGCTCGGGACGGAATCGCGAACACCGGGGAGCTGTTTTTT	CASSARDGIANTGELFF
TRBV5-1	NA	NA	TRBJ1-1	TGCGCCAGCAGCTCATCAGGGGTGACTGAAGCTTTCTTT	CASSSSGVTEAFF
TRBV11-2	NA	NA	TRBJ2-3	TGTGCCAGCAGCTTATACGGACTGAGGGGTACAGATACGCAGTATTTT	CASSLYGLRGTDTQYF
TRBV5-1	NA	NA	TRBJ2-3	TGCGCCAGCAGCTCTCCAGATACGCAGTATTTT	CASSSPDTQYF
TRBV15	NA	NA	TRBJ2-7	TGTGCCACCAGCACCGGGGGGCAGAAATACGAGCAGTACTTC	CATSTGGQKYEQYF
TRBV2	NA	NA	TRBJ2-7	TGTGCCAGCGTGGTAAGGGGATCCTACGAGCAGTACTTC	CASVVRGSYEQYF